One sample yielded the 22 T cell receptor beta chains listed below, sequenced in a study of low-dose radiotherapy and immunotherapy resistance in tumors. cDNA synthesis used a TRAV/TRBV-specific primer set for both chains. TCRs underwent 15 to 25 PCR cycles of amplification with a constant-region primer and V-primer adapter. TCRdb re-analysed the reads in MiXCR, keeping a single row per CDR3 protein. Of over 15,000 distinct CDR3 sequences detected, 70% appear once; the ten largest clones hold approximately 6%. The receptors were gathered from a human donor with advanced metastatic prostate, ovarian, gallbladder or colorectal cancer (not recorded which). This table probably holds off-target reads from a library built for another chain.

The chain couples TRBV7-2 to TRBJ2-1; TRBD2 matches at 11 bases. The CDR3 covers 14 residues. V trimming: 5 bases; J trimming: 12 bases; junction bases outside the gene matches: 9. Per germline, CDR1 SGHTA and CDR2 FQGNSA. The CDR3 is CASSQTGTSGRQFF. CDR3 coding DNA: TGTGCCAGCAGCCAAACCGGGACTAGCGGAAGGCAGTTCTTC.

This chain connects TRBV3-1 to TRBJ1-1; TRBD1 is a possible D gene (5 bases). V was cut by 4 bases and J by 8 bases, with 14 bases left in between. Germline V gene lookup returns CDR1 LGHDT and CDR2 YNNKEL (reference sequence). The CDR3 covers 13 residues. The CDR3: CASSLHRLGEAFF. DNA of the CDR3: TGTGCCAGCAGCCTACACAGGTTAGGGGAAGCTTTCTTT.

The chain employs TRBV12-3 or TRBV12-4 and TRBJ2-5; D may be TRBD1 or TRBD2 (6 bases each). Trimming took 5 bases from V and 0 from J, leaving 13 bases between them. The CDR3 length is 15 residues. The DNA of the CDR3 is TGTGCCAGCAGTCGACAGGCGGGGTACCAAGAGACCCAGTACTTC. Protein: CASSRQAGYQETQYF.

This clonotype was seen only once. The chain is built from TRBV2 and TRBJ2-1; 13 nucleotides align to TRBD2. CDR3 length equals 16 residues. Trimming cost V 2 bases and J 6 bases; bases outside gene matches: 4. Germline-derived CDR1 and CDR2 are SNHLY and FYNNEI. The CDR3 region has the DNA TGTGCCAGCAGTGAAAGGACTAGCGGGAGTCGCAATGAGCAGTTCTTC. It yields the protein CASSERTSGSRNEQFF.

For the CDR3, the DNA is TGCGCCAGCAGTCGCCCTCAGGGATCCAATCAGCCCCAGCATTTT. It translates to CASSRPQGSNQPQHF. The V and J genes are TRBV23-1 and TRBJ1-5; tentative D call: TRBD1 (5 bases). TRBV23-1 counts as an open reading frame of uncertain function. The CDR3 contains 15 residues. Between the trimmed V and J ends, which lost 4 bases and 3 bases, there was a span of 13 bases.

This sequence joins TRBV11-3 and TRBJ2-1; 10 nucleotides align to TRBD2. CDR1 and CDR2 (germline): SGHNT, YENEEA. The J segment lost 7 bases and the V segment lost 3 bases, leaving 9 bases of the junction unmatched. The CDR3 runs to 16 residues. The CDR3 reads CASSFLEAGGRNEQFF. DNA of the CDR3: TGTGCCAGCAGCTTTCTGGAAGCGGGAGGGAGGAATGAGCAGTTCTTC.

V gene TRBV20-1 combines with J gene TRBJ2-7; the D call may be TRBD1 or TRBD2 (6 bases each). The CDR3 totals 14 residues. V dropped 5 bases and J dropped 0 bases, with 14 bases sitting between them. Germline CDR1 DFQATT, CDR2 SNEGSKA (reference sequence). The DNA of the CDR3 is TGCAGTGCTGCCGGGGGCGGGACCTCCTACGAGCAGTACTTC. This gives the protein CSAAGGGTSYEQYF.

V and J are TRBV29-1 and TRBJ2-5, with 8 bases aligning to TRBD2. This CDR3 comprises 13 residues. The germline gives CDR1 SQVTM, CDR2 ANQGSEA. J lost 5 bases, V lost 4 bases, and 6 bases had no gene match. CDR3 sequence (DNA): TGCAGCGTTGGGGCGGGGGGTTTTGAGACCCAGTACTTC. Its translation is CSVGAGGFETQYF.

The chain uses TRBV5-6 and TRBJ1-4; no clear D gene. The CDR3 is 13 amino acids. Germline-derived CDR1 and CDR2 are SGHDT and YYEEEE. Trimming removed 4 bases from V and 4 bases from J, with 8 bases in between. CDR3 sequence reads: CASSADNNEKLFF. The DNA for the CDR3 is TGTGCCAGCAGCGCCGATAATAATGAAAAACTGTTTTTT.

The rearrangement joins TRBV20-1 to TRBJ2-5, with unresolved D. Trimming stripped 6 bases from V and 2 bases from J, with 13 bases between. Germline CDR1 DFQATT, CDR2 SNEGSKA (reference sequence). The CDR3 has 13 residues. The CDR3 reads CSAKGSRQETQYF. As DNA, the CDR3 is TGCAGTGCCAAGGGTAGTCGGCAAGAGACCCAGTACTTC.

This clonotype was seen more than once but under ten times. As DNA, the CDR3 is TGTGCCAGCAGTTTAGGAGGGGGCTACGAGCAGTACTTC. Protein product: CASSLGGGYEQYF. This chain uses TRBV6-8 with TRBJ2-7; tentatively, D is TRBD1 or TRBD2 (6 bases each). This CDR3 has 13 amino acids. The ends were cut back, 4 bases at V and 3 bases at J, with 10 bases in the middle. The V gene's germline CDR1 is MNHGY and CDR2 SAAAGT.

The rearrangement uses TRBV20-1 and TRBJ2-4, with 7 bases that match TRBD1. Trimming took 6 bases from V and 1 from J; bases not matched to a gene: 3. CDR1 and CDR2 (germline): DFQATT, SNEGSKA (reference sequence). CDR3 length equals 13 residues. CDR3 nucleotide sequence: TGCAGTGCCGGGACAGATGCCAAAAACATTCAGTACTTC. Its protein product is CSAGTDAKNIQYF.

This chain joins TRBV5-1 and TRBJ2-7; D remains unclear. This CDR3 spans 13 amino acids. Germline V CDR1 and CDR2: SGHRS, YFSETQ. Between the trimmed V and J ends, which lost 0 bases and 4 bases, there was a span of 8 bases. CDR3 sequence reads: CASSLVSRYEQYF. Here the CDR3 DNA reads TGCGCCAGCAGCTTGGTTTCCCGGTACGAGCAGTACTTC.

The chain joins TRBV6-1 to TRBJ1-4; TRBD1 might be the D (6 bases). From germline, CDR1 is MNHNS and CDR2 SASEGT. V was trimmed by 2 bases and J by 8 bases, leaving 12 bases between them. The CDR3 has 14 residues. CDR3 amino acids: CASSELQGYEKLFF. The DNA of the CDR3 is TGTGCCAGCAGTGAATTACAGGGCTACGAAAAACTGTTTTTT.

This sequence joins TRBV29-1 and TRBJ1-6; perhaps TRBD1 as D (6 bases). The CDR3 sequence is 13 residues long. Germline V gives CDR1 SQVTM, CDR2 ANQGSEA. V was pared by 4 bases and J by 10 bases, with 14 bases between. As DNA, the CDR3 is TGCAGCGTTGGGACAGCCGAAGGGTCACCCCTCCACTTT. Its protein product is CSVGTAEGSPLHF.

CDR3 nucleotide sequence: TGTGCCAGCAGTCGGACTAGCGGGGGTCGAGAGACCCAGTACTTC. It codes for CASSRTSGGRETQYF. This chain links TRBV12-3 or TRBV12-4 with TRBJ2-5; TRBD2 aligns across 13 bases. CDR3 size: 15 residues. The V segment lost 5 bases and the J segment 4 bases; nucleotides outside the gene matches: 4.

V usage is TRBV12-3 or TRBV12-4 and J usage is TRBJ2-5, with a tentative D call TRBD2 (5 bases). The CDR3 extends over 14 amino acids. V dropped 3 bases and J dropped 4 bases, with 12 bases sitting between them. The CDR3 nucleotides are TGTGCCAGCAGTTTCGGGGAGTCTCGAGAGACCCAGTACTTC. Translating gives CASSFGESRETQYF.

J is TRBJ2-6 and V is TRBV30; either TRBD1 or TRBD2 may fit D (5 bases each). This CDR3 contains 20 residues. The V end was cut by 0 bases, the J end by 1 base, with 22 bases between. From germline, CDR1 is GTSNPN and CDR2 SVGIG (reference sequence). CDR3 region: CAWSVFSPGPSRSGANVLTF. CDR3 nucleotide sequence: TGTGCCTGGAGTGTGTTTTCCCCGGGACCCTCGAGGTCTGGGGCCAACGTCCTGACTTTC. Variable domain in full (rest from reference TRBV30 and TRBJ2-6): SQTIHQWPATLVQPVGSPLSLECTVEGTSNPNLYWYRQAAGRGLQLLFYSVGIGQISSEVPQNLSASRPQDRQFILSSKKLLLSDSGFYLCAWSVFSPGPSRSGANVLTFGAGSRLTVL.

This rearrangement joins TRBV5-8 to TRBJ2-5; TRBD1 matches 7 bases. Germline loops: CDR1 SGHTS, CDR2 YDEGEE. J lost 3 bases, V lost 0 bases, and 2 bases had no gene match. There are 14 residues in the CDR3. CDR3 region: CASSLGTGKETQYF. For the CDR3, the DNA is TGTGCCAGCAGCTTGGGGACAGGAAAAGAGACCCAGTACTTC. Supplemented by reference TRBV5-8 and TRBJ2-5, the full variable domain reads EAGVTQSPTHLIKTRGQQATLRCSPISGHTSVYWYQQALGLGLQFLLWYDEGEERNRGNFPPRFSGRQFPNYSSELNVNALELEDSALYLCASSLGTGKETQYFGPGTRLLVL.

The genes are TRBV7-2 and TRBJ2-6; a possible D gene is TRBD1 (5 bases). With 1 base removed from V and 2 bases from J, the gap between germline ends came to 6 bases. CDR1 SGHTA and CDR2 FQGNSA come from the germline V gene. This CDR3 comprises 15 residues. The CDR3 loop is CASSLGRAGANVLTF. DNA for the CDR3: TGTGCCAGCAGCTTAGGCAGGGCTGGGGCCAACGTCCTGACTTTC. The variable domain in full, completed from reference TRBV7-2 and TRBJ2-6, reads GAGVSQSPSNKVTEKGKDVELRCDPISGHTALYWYRQSLGQGLEFLIYFQGNSAPDKSGLPSDRFSAERTGGSVSTLTIQRTQQEDSAVYLCASSLGRAGANVLTFGAGSRLTVL.

V and J are TRBV6-1 and TRBJ1-5; the match to TRBD1 covers 7 bases. V lost 4 bases to trimming and J lost 7 bases; unmatched junction nucleotides: 7. Germline CDR1 is MNHNS and CDR2 is SASEGT. There are 14 residues in the CDR3. In nucleotides, the CDR3 is TGTGCCAGCAGTGGGAGGGGGCGGGAGCAGCCCCAGCATTTT. This gives the protein CASSGRGREQPQHF.

This chain uses TRBV28 with TRBJ2-3, with D possibly being TRBD1 (5 bases). Trimming pared 3 bases from V and 2 bases from J, leaving 9 bases between. The CDR3 consists of 14 residues. Germline CDR1 reads MDHEN; CDR2 reads SYDVKM. The CDR3 reads CASSFRTFTDTQYF. CDR3 DNA: TGTGCCAGCAGTTTCCGGACATTCACAGATACGCAGTATTTT.